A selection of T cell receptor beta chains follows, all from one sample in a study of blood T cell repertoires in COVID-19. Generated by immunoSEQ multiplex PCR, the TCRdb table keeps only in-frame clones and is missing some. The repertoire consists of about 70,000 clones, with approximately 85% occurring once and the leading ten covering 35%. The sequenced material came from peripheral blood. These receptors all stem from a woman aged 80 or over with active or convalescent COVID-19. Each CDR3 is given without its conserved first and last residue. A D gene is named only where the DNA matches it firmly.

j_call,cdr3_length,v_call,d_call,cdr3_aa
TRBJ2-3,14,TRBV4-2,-,ASSRQRATSTDTQY
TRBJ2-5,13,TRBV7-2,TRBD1,ASSPKTGVGETQY
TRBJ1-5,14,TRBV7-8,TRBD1,ASSIDTTGWNQPQH
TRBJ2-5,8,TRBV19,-,ASRSETQY
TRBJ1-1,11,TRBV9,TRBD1,ASSEGQGTEAF
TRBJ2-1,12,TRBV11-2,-,ASSLVGGPNEQF
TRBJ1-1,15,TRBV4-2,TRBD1,ASSQVGGTGSATEAF
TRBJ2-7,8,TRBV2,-,ASRGQTEY
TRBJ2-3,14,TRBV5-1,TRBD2,ASSFLAGGHADTQY
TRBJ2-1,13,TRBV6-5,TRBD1,ASSYNTRQGDREF
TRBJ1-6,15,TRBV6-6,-,ASSPQEASSYNSPLH
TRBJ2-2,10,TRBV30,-,AWGRDTGELF
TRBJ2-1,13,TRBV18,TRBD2,ASSPGPAGVDEQF
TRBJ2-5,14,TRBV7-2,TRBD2,ASSLTSVGGWETQY
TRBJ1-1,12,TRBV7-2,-,ASSFNYGGREAF
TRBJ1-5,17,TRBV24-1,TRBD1,ATRPPGQGRTPSNQPQH
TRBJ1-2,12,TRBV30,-,AWSVLSGNYGYT
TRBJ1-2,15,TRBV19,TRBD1,ASIGLPGGKANYGYT
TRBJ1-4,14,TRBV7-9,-,ASSLVNLGGREKLF
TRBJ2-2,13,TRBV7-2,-,ANQEGRSRNGELF
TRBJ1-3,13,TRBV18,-,ASSEASTAGNTIY
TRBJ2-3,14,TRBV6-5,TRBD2,ASSYRSGGLSDTQY
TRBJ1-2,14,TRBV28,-,ASIAKGSRGIYGYT
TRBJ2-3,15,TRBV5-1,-,ASSLRSRQGTTDTQY
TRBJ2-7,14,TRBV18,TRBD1,ASSPLTGTGGNEQY
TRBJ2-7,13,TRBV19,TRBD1,ASSIQGALGYEQY
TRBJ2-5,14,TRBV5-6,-,ASSLSGQVSGETQY
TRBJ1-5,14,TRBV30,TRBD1,ASSSTGGFTGQPQH
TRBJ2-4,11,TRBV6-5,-,ASSLGQRNIQY
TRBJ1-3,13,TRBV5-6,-,ASSPDRLSGNTIY
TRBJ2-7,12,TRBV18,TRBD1,ASSLGTASDEQY
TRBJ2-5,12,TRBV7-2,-,ASSLVSLQETQY
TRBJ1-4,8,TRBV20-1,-,NGGEDLLF
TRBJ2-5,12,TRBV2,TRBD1,ASRTGLRKETQY
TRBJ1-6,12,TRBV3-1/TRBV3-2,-,ASSQKGTSGHPH
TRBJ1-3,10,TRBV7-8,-,ASSLSINTIY
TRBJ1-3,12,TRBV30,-,AWSVSFSGNTIY
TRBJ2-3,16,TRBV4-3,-,ASSLLGPGVAKPDTQY
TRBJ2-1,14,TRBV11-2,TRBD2,ASLLRLAGGSNEQF
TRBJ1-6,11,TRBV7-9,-,ASSFSRESPLH
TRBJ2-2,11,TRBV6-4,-,ASSRVFSGELF
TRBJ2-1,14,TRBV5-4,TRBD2,ASSPAGLADLNEQF
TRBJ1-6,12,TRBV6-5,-,ASRRSSYNSPLH
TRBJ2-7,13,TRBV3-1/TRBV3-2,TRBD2,ASSQDGGGAYEQY
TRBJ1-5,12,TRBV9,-,ASSVERVGQPQH